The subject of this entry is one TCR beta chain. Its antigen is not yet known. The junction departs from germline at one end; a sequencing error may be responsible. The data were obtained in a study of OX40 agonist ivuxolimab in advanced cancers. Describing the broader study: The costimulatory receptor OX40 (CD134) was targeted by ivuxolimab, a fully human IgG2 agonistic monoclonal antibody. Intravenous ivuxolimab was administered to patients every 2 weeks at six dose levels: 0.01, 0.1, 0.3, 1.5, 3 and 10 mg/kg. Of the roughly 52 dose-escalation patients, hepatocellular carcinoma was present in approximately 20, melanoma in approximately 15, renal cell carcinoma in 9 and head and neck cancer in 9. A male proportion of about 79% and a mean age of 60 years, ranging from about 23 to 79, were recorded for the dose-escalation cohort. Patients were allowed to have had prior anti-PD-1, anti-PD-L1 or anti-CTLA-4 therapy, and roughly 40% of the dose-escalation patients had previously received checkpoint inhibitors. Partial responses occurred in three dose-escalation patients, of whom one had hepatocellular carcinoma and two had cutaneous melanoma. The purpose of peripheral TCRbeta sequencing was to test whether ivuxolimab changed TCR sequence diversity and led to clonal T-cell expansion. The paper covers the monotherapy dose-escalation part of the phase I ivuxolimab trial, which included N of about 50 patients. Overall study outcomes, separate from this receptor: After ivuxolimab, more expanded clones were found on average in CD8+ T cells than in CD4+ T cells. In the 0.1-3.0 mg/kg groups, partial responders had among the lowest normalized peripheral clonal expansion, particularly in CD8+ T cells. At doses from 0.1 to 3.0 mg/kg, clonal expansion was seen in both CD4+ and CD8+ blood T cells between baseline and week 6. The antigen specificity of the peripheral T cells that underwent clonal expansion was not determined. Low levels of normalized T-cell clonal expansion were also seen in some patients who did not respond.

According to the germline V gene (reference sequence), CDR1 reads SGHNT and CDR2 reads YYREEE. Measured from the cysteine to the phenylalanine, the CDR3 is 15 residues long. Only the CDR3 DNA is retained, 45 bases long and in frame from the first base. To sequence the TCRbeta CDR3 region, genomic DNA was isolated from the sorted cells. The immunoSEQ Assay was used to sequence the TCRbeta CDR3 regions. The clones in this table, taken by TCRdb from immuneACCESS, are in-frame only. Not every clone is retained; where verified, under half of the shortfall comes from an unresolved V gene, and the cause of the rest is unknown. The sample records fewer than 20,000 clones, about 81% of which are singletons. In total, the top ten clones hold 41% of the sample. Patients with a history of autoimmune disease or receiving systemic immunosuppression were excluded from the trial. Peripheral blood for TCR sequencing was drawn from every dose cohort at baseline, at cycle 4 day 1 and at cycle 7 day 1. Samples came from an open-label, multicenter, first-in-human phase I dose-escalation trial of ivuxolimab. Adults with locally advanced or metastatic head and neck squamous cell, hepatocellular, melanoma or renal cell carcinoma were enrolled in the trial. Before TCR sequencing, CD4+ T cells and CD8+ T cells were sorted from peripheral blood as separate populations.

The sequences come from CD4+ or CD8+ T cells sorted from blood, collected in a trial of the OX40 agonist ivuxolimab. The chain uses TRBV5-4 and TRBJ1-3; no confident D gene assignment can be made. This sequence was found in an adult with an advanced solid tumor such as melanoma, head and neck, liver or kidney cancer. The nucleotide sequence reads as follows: TGCGCCAGCAGCCAAGTCGACATCTCTGGAAACACCATATATTTT. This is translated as CASSQVDISGNTIYF.